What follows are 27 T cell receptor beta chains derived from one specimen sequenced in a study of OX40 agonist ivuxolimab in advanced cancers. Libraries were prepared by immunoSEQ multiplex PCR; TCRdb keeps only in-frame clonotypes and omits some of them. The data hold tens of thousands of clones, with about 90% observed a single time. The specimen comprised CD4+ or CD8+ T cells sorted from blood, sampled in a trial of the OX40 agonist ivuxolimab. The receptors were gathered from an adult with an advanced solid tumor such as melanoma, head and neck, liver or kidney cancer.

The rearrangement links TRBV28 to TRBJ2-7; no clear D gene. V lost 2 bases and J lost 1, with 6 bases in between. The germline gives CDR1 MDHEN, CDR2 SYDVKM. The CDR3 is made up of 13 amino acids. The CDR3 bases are TGTGCCAGCAGTTTAGAAGGGTCCTACGAGCAGTACTTC. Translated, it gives CASSLEGSYEQYF.

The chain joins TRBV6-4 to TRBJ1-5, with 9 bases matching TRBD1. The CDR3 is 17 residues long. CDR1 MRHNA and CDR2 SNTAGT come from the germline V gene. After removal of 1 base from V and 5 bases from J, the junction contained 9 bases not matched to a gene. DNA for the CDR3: TGTGCCAGCAGTGACTTCGCCGACAGGGGGTGGGATCAGCCCCAGCATTTT. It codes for CASSDFADRGWDQPQHF.

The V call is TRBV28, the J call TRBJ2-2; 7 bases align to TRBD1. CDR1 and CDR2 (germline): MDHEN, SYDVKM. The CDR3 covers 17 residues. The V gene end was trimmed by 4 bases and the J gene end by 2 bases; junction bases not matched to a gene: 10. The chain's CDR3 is CASSSRIRDSNTGELFF. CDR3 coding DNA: TGTGCCAGCAGTTCCCGCATTCGGGACAGTAACACCGGGGAGCTGTTTTTT.

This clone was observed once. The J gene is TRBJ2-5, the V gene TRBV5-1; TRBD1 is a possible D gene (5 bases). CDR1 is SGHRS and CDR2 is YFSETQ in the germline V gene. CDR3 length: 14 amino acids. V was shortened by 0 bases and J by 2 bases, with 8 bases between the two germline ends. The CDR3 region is CASSLETAQETQYF. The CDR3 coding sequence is TGCGCCAGCAGCTTGGAGACAGCTCAAGAGACCCAGTACTTC.

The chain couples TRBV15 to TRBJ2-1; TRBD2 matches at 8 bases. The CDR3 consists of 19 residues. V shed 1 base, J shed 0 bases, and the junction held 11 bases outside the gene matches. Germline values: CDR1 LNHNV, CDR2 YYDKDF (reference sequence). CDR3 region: CATSRARSPGGVSYNEQFF. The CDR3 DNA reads TGTGCCACCAGCAGAGCAAGGTCTCCCGGGGGGGTCTCCTACAATGAGCAGTTCTTC.

The CDR3 loop is CASSVGGKRSYNEQFF. In nucleotides, the CDR3 is TGTGCCAGCAGCGTAGGAGGGAAGCGCTCCTACAATGAGCAGTTCTTC. The V and J genes are TRBV9 and TRBJ2-1; perhaps TRBD2 as D (5 bases). Germline CDR1 and CDR2: SGDLS and YYNGEE. There are 16 residues in the CDR3. The germline V and J ends were trimmed by 0 bases and 0 bases, with 10 bases remaining between them.

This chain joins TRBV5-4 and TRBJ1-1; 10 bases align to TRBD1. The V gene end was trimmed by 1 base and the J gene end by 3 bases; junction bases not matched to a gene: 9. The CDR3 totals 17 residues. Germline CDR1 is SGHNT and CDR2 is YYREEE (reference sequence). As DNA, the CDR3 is TGTGCCAGCAGCTTGCTGGACAGGGGGTCAATTGACACTGAAGCTTTCTTT. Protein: CASSLLDRGSIDTEAFF.

The CDR3: CASSGRVDYGYTF. In nucleotides, the CDR3 is TGTGCCAGCAGTGGACGGGTTGACTATGGCTACACCTTC. The V gene is TRBV9, the J gene TRBJ1-2; D not certain. The CDR3 contains 13 residues. V gave up 5 bases and J gave up 3 bases, with 11 bases separating them. Per germline, CDR1 SGDLS and CDR2 YYNGEE. The full variable domain, its missing parts supplied by reference TRBV9 and TRBJ1-2, is DSGVTQTPKHLITATGQRVTLRCSPRSGDLSVYWYQQSLDQGLQFLIQYYNGEERAKGNILERFSAQQFPDLHSELNLSSLELGDSALYFCASSGRVDYGYTFGSGTRLTVV.

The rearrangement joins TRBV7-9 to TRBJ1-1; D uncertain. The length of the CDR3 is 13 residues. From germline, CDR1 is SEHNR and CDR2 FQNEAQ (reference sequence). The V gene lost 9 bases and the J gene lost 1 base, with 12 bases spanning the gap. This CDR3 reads CASTEQTNTEAFF. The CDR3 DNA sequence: TGTGCCAGTACCGAGCAAACGAACACTGAAGCTTTCTTT. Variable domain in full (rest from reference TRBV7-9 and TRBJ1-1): DTGVSQNPRHKITKRGQNVTFRCDPISEHNRLYWYRQTLGQGPEFLTYFQNEAQLEKSRLLSDRFSAERPKGSFSTLEIQRTEQGDSAMYLCASTEQTNTEAFFGQGTRLTVV.

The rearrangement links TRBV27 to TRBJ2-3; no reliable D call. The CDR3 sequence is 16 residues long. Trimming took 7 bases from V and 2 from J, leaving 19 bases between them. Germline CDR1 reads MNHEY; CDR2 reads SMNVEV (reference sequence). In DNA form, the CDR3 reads TGTGCCAGCATTAAGTTGAACGGTAAACCCACAGATACGCAGTATTTT. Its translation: CASIKLNGKPTDTQYF.

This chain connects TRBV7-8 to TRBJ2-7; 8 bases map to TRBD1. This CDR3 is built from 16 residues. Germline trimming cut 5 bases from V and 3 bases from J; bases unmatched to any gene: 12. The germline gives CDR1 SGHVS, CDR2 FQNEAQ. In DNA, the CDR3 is TGTGCCAGCAGCCCGAACCCAGGGGGCGCGAGCTACGAGCAGTACTTC. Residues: CASSPNPGGASYEQYF.

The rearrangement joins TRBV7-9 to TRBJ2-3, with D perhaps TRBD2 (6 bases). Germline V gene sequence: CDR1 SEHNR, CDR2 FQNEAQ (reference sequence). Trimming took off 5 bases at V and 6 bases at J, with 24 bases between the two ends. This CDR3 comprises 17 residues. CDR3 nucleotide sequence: TGTGCCAGCAGCCCAACTGACCGAGACTACCGGGGGGATACGCAGTATTTT. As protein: CASSPTDRDYRGDTQYF.

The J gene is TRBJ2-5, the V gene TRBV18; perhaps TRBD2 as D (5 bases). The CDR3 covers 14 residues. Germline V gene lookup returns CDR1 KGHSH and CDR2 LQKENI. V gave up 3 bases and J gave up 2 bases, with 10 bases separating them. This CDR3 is CASSPVTTQETQYF. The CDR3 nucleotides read TGTGCCAGCTCACCGGTGACTACACAAGAGACCCAGTACTTC.

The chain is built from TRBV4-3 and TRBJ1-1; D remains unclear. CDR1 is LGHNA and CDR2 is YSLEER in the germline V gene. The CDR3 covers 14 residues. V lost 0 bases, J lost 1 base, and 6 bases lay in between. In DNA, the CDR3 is TGCGCCAGCAGCCAAGATCACGAGAACACTGAAGCTTTCTTT. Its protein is CASSQDHENTEAFF.

CDR3 loop: CAWSDLGQPQHF. The CDR3 bases are TGTGCCTGGAGTGATCTGGGGCAGCCCCAGCATTTT. The V and J genes are TRBV30 and TRBJ1-5; the D is unclear. This CDR3 comprises 12 residues. Between the trimmed V and J ends, which lost 1 base and 7 bases, there was a span of 8 bases. CDR1 and CDR2 from the germline V gene are GTSNPN and SVGIG (reference sequence).

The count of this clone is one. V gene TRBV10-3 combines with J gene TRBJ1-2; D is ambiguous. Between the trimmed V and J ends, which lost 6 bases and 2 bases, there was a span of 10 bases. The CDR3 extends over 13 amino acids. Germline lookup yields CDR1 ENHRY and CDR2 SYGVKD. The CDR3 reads CAISDELNYGYTF. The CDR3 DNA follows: TGTGCCATCAGCGACGAACTGAACTATGGCTACACCTTC.

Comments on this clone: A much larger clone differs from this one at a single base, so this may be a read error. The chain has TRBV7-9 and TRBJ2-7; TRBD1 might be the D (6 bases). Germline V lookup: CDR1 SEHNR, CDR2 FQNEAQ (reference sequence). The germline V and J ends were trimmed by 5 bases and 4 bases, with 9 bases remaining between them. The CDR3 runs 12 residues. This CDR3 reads CASSPTGYEQYF. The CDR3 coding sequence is TGTGCCAGCAGCCCAACAGGGTACGAGCAGTACTTC.

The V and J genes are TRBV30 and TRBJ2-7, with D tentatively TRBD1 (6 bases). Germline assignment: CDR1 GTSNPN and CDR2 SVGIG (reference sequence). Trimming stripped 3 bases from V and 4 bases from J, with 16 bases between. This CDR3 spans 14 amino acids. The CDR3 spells CAWSYRDILYEQYF. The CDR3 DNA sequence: TGTGCCTGGAGCTACAGGGACATCCTATACGAGCAGTACTTC.

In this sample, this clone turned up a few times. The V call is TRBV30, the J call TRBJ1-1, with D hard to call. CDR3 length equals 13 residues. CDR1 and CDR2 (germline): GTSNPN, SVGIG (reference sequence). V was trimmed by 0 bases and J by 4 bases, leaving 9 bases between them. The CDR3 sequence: CAWSVFGSTEAFF. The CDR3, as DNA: TGTGCCTGGAGTGTTTTTGGGTCCACTGAAGCTTTCTTT.

DNA of the CDR3: TGTGCCAGCAGTTTAAGTAGGGACACCCTCGGAGATGAAGCTTTCTTT. Its protein product is CASSLSRDTLGDEAFF. The rearrangement uses TRBV28 and TRBJ1-1; perhaps TRBD1 as D (6 bases). V lost 2 bases, J lost 7 bases, and 20 bases lay in between. Germline values: CDR1 MDHEN, CDR2 SYDVKM. CDR3 size: 16 residues.

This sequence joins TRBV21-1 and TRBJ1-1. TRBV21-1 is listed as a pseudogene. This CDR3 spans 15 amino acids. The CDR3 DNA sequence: TGTGCCAGCAGCAAAGATGGAGGGAAGGATCGTAAAGCTTTCTTT. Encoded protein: CASSKDGGKDRKAFF.

The CDR3 sequence: CASSQIGQAEIEKLFF. CDR3 nucleotides: TGTGCCAGCAGTCAGATAGGACAGGCGGAGATTGAAAAACTGTTTTTT. The chain uses TRBV28 and TRBJ1-4, with 7 positions matching TRBD1. This CDR3 is built from 16 residues. J gave up 7 bases and V 5 bases, and 13 bases lay outside the gene matches. Germline V lookup: CDR1 MDHEN, CDR2 SYDVKM.

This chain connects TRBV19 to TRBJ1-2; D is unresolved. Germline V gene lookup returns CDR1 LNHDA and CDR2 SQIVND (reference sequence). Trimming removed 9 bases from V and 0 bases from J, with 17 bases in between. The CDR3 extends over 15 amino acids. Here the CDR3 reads CASRPDGGSNYGYTF. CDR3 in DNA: TGTGCCAGCCGACCGGATGGAGGATCTAACTATGGCTACACCTTC.

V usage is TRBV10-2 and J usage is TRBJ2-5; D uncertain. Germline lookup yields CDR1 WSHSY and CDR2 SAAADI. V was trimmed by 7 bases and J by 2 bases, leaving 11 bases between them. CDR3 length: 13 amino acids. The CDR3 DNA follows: TGCGCCAGCAACGGGCTCACTCAAGAGACCCAGTACTTC. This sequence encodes CASNGLTQETQYF.

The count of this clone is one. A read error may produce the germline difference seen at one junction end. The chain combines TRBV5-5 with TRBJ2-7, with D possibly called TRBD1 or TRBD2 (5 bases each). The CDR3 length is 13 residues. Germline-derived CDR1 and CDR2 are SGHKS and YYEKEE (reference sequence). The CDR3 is CVSSLYRGAEQYF. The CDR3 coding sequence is TGTGTCAGCAGCTTGTACAGAGGGGCCGAGCAGTACTTC.

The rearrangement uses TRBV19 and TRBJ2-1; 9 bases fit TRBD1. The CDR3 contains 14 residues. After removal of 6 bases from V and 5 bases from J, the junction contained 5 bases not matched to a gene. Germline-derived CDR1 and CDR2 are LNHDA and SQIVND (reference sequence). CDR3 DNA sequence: TGTGCCAGTAGCCCGGGACAGGGAAACAATGAGCAGTTCTTC. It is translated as CASSPGQGNNEQFF.

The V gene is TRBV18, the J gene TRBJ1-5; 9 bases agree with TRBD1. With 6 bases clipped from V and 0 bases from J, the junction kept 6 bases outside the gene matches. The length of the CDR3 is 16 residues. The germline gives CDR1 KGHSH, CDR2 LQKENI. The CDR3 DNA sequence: TGTGCCAGCTCGGGGGACAGGGACCTTAGCAATCAGCCCCAGCATTTT. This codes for CASSGDRDLSNQPQHF. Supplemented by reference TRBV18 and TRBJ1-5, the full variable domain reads NAGVMQNPRHLVRRRGQEARLRCSPMKGHSHVYWYRQLPEEGLKFMVYLQKENIIDESGMPKERFSAEFPKEGPSILRIQQVVRGDSAAYFCASSGDRDLSNQPQHFGDGTRLSIL.